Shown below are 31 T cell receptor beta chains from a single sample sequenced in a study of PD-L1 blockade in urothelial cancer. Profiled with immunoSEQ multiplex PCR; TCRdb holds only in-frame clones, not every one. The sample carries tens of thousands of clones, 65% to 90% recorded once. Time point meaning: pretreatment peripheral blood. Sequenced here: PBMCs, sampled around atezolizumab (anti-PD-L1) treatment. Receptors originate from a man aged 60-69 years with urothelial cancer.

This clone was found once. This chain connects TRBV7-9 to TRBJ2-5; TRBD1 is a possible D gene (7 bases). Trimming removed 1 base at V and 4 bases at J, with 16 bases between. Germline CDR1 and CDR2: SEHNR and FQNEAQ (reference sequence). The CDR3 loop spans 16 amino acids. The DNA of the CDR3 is TGTGCCAGCAGCTTAGGAGGAGGGGGCTTGGGAGAGACCCAGTACTTC. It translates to CASSLGGGGLGETQYF.

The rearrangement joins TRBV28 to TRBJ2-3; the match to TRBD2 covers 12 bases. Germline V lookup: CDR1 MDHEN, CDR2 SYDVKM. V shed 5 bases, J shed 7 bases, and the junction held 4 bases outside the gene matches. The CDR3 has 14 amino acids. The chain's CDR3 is CASSPSGGENTQYF. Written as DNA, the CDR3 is TGTGCCAGCAGTCCTAGCGGGGGGGAAAATACGCAGTATTTT.

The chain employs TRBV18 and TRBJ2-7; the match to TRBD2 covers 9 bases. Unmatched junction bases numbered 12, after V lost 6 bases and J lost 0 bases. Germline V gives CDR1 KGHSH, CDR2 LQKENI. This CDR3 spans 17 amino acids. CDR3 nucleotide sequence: TGTGCCAGCTCTCGTGGTCTAGCGGGGTCTTACTCCTACGAGCAGTACTTC. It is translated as CASSRGLAGSYSYEQYF.

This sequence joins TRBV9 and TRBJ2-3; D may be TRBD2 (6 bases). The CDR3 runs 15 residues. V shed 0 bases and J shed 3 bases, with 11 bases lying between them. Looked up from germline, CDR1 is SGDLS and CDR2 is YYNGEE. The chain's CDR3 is CASSVGGTDTDTQYF. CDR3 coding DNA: TGTGCCAGCAGCGTAGGCGGGACTGATACAGATACGCAGTATTTT.

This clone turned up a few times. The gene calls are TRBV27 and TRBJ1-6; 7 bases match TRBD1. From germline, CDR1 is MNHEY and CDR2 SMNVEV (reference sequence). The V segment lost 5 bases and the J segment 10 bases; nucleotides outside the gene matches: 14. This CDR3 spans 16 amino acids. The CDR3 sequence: CASSPTTGAINSPLHF. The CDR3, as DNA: TGTGCCAGCAGTCCAACCACAGGGGCGATTAACTCACCCCTCCACTTT.

The CDR3 sequence: CASSVNYYNEQFF. CDR3 coding DNA: TGTGCCAGCAGCGTAAACTACTACAATGAGCAGTTCTTC. This chain connects TRBV9 to TRBJ2-1; the D is unclear. CDR1 and CDR2 (germline): SGDLS, YYNGEE. The CDR3 sequence is 13 residues long. The V and J ends lost 1 base and 3 bases respectively, with 5 bases between them.

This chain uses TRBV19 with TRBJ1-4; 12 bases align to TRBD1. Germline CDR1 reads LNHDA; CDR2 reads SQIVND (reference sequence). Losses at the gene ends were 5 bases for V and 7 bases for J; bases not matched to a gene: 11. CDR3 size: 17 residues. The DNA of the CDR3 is TGTGCCAGTAGTCGCCCATTATCGGGACAGGGGGCTGAAAAACTGTTTTTT. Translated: CASSRPLSGQGAEKLFF.

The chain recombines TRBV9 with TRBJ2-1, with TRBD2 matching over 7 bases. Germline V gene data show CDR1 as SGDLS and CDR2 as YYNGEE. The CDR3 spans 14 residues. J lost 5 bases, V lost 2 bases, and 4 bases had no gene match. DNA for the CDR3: TGTGCCAGCAGCGTCGCGGGGGTGAACAATGAGCAGTTCTTC. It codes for CASSVAGVNNEQFF.

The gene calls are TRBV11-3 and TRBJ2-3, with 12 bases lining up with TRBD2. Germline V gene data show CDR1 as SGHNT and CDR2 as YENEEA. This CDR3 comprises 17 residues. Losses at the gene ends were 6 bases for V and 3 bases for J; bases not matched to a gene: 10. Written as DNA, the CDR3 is TGTGCCAGCAGTTCTAGCGGGGGGGCCTTGGGGACAGATACGCAGTATTTT. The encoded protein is CASSSSGGALGTDTQYF.

The CDR3 DNA sequence: TGTGCCAGCGGACCACACAGGAGGGATAATTCACCCCTCCACTTT. Residues: CASGPHRRDNSPLHF. This chain joins TRBV4-2 and TRBJ1-6, with a tentative D call TRBD1 (5 bases). CDR1 and CDR2 from the germline V gene are LGHNA and YNFKEQ. The CDR3 runs 15 residues. Trimming took off 8 bases at V and 5 bases at J, with 16 bases between the two ends.

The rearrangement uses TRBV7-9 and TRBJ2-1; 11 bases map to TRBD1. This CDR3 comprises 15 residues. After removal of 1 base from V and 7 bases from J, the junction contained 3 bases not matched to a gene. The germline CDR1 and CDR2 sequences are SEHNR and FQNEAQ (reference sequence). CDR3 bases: TGTGCCAGCAGCTTAGGGACAGGGGGCAGAAATGAGCAGTTCTTC. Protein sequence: CASSLGTGGRNEQFF.

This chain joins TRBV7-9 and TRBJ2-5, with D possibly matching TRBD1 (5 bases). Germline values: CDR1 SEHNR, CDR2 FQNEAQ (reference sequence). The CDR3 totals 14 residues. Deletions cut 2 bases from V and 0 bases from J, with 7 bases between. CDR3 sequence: CASSLRGNQETQYF. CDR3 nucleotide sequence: TGTGCCAGCAGCTTAAGGGGAAACCAAGAGACCCAGTACTTC.

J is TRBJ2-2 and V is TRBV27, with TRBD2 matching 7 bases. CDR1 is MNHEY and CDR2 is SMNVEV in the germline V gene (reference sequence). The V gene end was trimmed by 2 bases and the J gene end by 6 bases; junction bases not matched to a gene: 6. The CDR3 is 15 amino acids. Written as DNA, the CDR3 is TGTGCCAGCAGTTTAGGCAGGGAGGGCCCCGGGGAGCTGTTTTTT. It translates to CASSLGREGPGELFF.

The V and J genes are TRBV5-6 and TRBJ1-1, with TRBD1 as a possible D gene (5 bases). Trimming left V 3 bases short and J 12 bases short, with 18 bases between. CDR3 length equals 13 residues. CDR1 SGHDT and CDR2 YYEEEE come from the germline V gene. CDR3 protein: CASSSEPVGVTFF. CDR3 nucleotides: TGTGCCAGCAGCTCCGAACCGGTAGGGGTAACTTTCTTT.

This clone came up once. CDR3 region: CASSLALAGGQADTQYF. Written as DNA, the CDR3 is TGCGCCAGCAGCTTGGCTCTAGCGGGGGGGCAGGCAGATACGCAGTATTTT. The chain employs TRBV5-1 and TRBJ2-3; 12 nucleotides align to TRBD2. This CDR3 is 17 amino acids long. Trimming removed 0 bases from V and 4 bases from J; junction bases left unmatched: 6. Germline lookup yields CDR1 SGHRS and CDR2 YFSETQ.

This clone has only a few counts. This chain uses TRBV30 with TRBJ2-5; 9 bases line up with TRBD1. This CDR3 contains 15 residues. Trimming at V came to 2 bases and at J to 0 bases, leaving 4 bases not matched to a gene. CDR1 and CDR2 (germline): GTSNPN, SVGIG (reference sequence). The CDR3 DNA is TGTGCCTGGAGTCCTGGGGACAGGGACCAAGAGACCCAGTACTTC. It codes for CAWSPGDRDQETQYF.

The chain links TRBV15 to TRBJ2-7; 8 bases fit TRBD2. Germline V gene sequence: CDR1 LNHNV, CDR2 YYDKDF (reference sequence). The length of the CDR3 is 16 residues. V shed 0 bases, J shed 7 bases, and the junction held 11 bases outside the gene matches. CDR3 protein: CATSRDYTGGAREQYF. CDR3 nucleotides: TGTGCCACCAGCAGAGATTATACCGGGGGGGCGAGGGAGCAGTACTTC.

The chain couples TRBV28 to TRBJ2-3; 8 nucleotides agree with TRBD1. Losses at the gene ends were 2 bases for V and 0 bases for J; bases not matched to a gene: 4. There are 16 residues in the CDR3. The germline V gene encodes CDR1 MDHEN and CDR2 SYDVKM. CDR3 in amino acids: CASSLGTGASTDTQYF. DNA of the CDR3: TGTGCCAGCAGTTTAGGGACAGGAGCCAGCACAGATACGCAGTATTTT.

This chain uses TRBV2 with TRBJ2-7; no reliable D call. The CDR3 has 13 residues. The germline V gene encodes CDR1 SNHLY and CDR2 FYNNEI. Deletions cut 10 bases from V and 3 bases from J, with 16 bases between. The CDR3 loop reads CATQDVGDYEQYF. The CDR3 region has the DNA TGTGCCACCCAAGACGTCGGAGACTACGAGCAGTACTTC.

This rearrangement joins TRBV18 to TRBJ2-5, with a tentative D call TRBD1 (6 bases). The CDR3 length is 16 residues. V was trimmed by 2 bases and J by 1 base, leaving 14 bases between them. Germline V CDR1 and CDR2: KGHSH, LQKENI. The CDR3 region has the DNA TGTGCCAGCTCACCAGAGAGCGGACAGTTCCAAGAGACCCAGTACTTC. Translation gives CASSPESGQFQETQYF.

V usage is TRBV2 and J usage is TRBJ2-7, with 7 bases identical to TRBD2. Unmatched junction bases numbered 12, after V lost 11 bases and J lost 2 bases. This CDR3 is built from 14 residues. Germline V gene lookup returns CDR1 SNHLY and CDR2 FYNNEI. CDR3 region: CASLADEVPYEQYF. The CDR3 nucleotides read TGTGCCTCCCTAGCGGACGAGGTCCCCTACGAGCAGTACTTC.

CDR3 region: CASSYGTNSPLHF. The CDR3 DNA sequence: TGTGCCAGCAGTTACGGGACAAATTCACCCCTCCACTTT. V usage is TRBV6-5 and J usage is TRBJ1-6; D possibly corresponds to TRBD1 (6 bases). Deletions cut 2 bases from V and 7 bases from J, with 6 bases between. Germline V gives CDR1 MNHEY, CDR2 SVGAGI. This CDR3 has 13 amino acids.

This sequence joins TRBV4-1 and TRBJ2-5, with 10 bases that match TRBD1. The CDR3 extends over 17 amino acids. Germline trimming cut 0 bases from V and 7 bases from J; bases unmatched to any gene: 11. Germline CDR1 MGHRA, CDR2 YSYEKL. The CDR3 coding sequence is TGCGCCAGCAGCCAAGATGGACCCGGGACAGGGGTCTTGACCCAGTACTTC. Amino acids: CASSQDGPGTGVLTQYF.

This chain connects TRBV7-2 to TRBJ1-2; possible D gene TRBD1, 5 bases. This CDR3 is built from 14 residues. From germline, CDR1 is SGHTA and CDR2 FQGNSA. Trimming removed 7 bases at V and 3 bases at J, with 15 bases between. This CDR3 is CASTSQGGDYGYTF. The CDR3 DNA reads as TGTGCCAGCACCTCCCAGGGAGGGGACTATGGCTACACCTTC.

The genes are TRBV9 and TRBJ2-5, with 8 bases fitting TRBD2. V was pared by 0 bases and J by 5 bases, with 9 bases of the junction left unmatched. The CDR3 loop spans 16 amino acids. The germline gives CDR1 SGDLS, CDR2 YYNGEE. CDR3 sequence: CASSVGPGGAGETQYF. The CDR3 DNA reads TGTGCCAGCAGCGTAGGACCCGGGGGGGCCGGGGAGACCCAGTACTTC.

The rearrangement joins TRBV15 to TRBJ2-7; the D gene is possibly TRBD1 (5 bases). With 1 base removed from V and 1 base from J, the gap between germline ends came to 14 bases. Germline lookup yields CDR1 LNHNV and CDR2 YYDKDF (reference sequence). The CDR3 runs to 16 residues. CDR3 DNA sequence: TGTGCCACCAGCAGAGTGTTTGGCAGGGAATCCTACGAGCAGTACTTC. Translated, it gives CATSRVFGRESYEQYF.

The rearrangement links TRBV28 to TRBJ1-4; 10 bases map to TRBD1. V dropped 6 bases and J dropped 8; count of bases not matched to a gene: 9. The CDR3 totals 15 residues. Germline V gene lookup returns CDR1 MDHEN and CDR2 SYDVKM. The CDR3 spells CASRLGDRGSEKLFF. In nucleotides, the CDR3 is TGTGCCAGCAGGCTAGGGGACAGGGGAAGCGAAAAACTGTTTTTT.

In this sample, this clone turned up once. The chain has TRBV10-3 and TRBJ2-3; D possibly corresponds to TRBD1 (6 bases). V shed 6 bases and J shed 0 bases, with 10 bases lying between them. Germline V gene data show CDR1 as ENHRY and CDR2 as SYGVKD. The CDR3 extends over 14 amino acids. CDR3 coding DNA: TGTGCCATCAGGGACAGTGCTAGCACAGATACGCAGTATTTT. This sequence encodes CAIRDSASTDTQYF.

CDR3 coding DNA: TGTGCCAGCAGTGAAGAGGGCATCGCGGCGGGGTCCACCGGGGAGCTGTTTTTT. This gives the protein CASSEEGIAAGSTGELFF. The chain recombines TRBV2 with TRBJ2-2; the D gene is possibly TRBD2 (6 bases). V was clipped by 1 base and J by 4 bases, with 19 bases between them. This CDR3 is 18 amino acids long. Germline V gene lookup returns CDR1 SNHLY and CDR2 FYNNEI.

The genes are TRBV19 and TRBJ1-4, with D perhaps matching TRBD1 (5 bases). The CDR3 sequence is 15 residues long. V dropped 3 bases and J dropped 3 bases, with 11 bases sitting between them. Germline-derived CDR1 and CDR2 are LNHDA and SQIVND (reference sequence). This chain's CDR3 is CASSMGREANEKLFF. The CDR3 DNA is TGTGCCAGTAGTATGGGGCGAGAGGCTAATGAAAAACTGTTTTTT.

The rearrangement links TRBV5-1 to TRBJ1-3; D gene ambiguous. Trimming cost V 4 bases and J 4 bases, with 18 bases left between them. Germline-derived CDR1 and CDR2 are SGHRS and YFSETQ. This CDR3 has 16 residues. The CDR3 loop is CASSADGGVTGNTIYF. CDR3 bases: TGCGCCAGCAGCGCGGACGGCGGGGTCACCGGAAACACCATATATTTT.